The 19 T cell receptor beta chains below all came from one sample that was sequenced in a study of T cell repertoires in breast cancer. During the second nested PCR, blocking oligonucleotides suppressed genes that were not paired. TCRdb re-called the emulsion pairing reads with MiXCR, one entry per CDR3 protein. The table lists 300 to 450 distinct CDR3 sequences, 48% of them singletons. The expanded emulsion RT-PCR method captured paired alpha and beta chains from CD8+ T cells. The sample taken for sequencing was CD8+ T cells. These receptors were obtained from a pool of human donors with breast cancer or a healthy control (not recorded which).

This chain joins TRBV7-6 and TRBJ2-3; D unresolved. This CDR3 has 13 residues. The germline CDR1 and CDR2 sequences are SGHVS and FNYEAQ. Trimming shortened V by 4 bases and J by 4 bases, and 9 bases separated the two germline ends. In nucleotides, the CDR3 is TGTGCCAGCAGCTATTCTCAGGCAGATACGCAGTATTTT. It encodes CASSYSQADTQYF. Full variable domain (rest looked up from reference TRBV7-6 and TRBJ2-3): GAGVSQSPRYKVTKRGQDVALRCDPISGHVSLYWYRQALGQGPEFLTYFNYEAQQDKSGLPNDRFSAERPEGSISTLTIQRTEQRDSAMYRCASSYSQADTQYFGPGTRLTVL.

The chain employs TRBV7-6 and TRBJ1-2, with D perhaps TRBD1 (5 bases). CDR1 and CDR2 from the germline V gene are SGHVS and FNYEAQ. The CDR3 sequence is 17 residues long. V shed 4 bases and J shed 4 bases, with 22 bases lying between them. In nucleotides, the CDR3 is TGTGCCAGCAGCTCCCCAGAGGGGCAGGCCGGGTTCTATGGCTACACCTTC. Translated: CASSSPEGQAGFYGYTF.

The rearrangement uses TRBV12-3 or TRBV12-4 and TRBJ1-1; 7 positions agree with TRBD1. The junction had 12 bases not matched to a gene; V was cut back by 6 bases and J by 5 bases. The CDR3 is 15 residues long. The CDR3 is CASSQNTGAGTEAFF. The DNA of the CDR3 is TGTGCCAGCAGCCAGAACACAGGGGCCGGGACTGAAGCTTTCTTT.

CDR3 sequence reads: CASTGRAINNGQFF. In DNA form, the CDR3 reads TGTGCCAGCACCGGGAGGGCCATTAACAATGGACAGTTCTTC. The V call is TRBV6-1, the J call TRBJ2-1; 8 nucleotides line up with TRBD2. The germline V gene encodes CDR1 MNHNS and CDR2 SASEGT. CDR3 length: 14 residues. V dropped 7 bases and J dropped 13; count of bases not matched to a gene: 15.

This clonotype has just a few counts. The J gene is TRBJ2-2, the V gene TRBV19, with D hard to call. The V end was cut by 3 bases, the J end by 2 bases, with 10 bases between. In germline, CDR1 is LNHDA, CDR2 SQIVND (reference sequence). This CDR3 is built from 15 residues. The CDR3 loop is CASSIWQCNTGELFF. CDR3 DNA: TGTGCCAGTAGTATTTGGCAGTGTAACACCGGGGAGCTGTTTTTT.

The rearrangement links TRBV7-3 to TRBJ1-5, with D possibly TRBD1 on 5 matching bases. The CDR3 sequence is 15 residues long. Trimming pared 11 bases from V and 1 base from J, leaving 18 bases between. CDR1 SGHTA and CDR2 FQGTGA come from the germline V gene. CDR3 nucleotide sequence: TGTGCCGGCTGGGGGAAACGACGGAGCAATCAGCCCCAGCATTTT. Protein sequence: CAGWGKRRSNQPQHF.

This clonotype was counted between two and nine times. The CDR3 does not close with the conserved phenylalanine or tryptophan, likely indicating a read error. No DNA is shown, since the ends of the CDR3 on it are uncertain; the CDR3 is the one TCRdb lists. V and J are TRBV7-2 and TRBJ2-7; no check of the table's D call, TRBD1, against the DNA was made. Germline CDR1 SGHTA, CDR2 FQGNSA. The CDR3 is 13 amino acids in total, end residues counted. This CDR3 is CASSPRTGYEQDG.

This clonotype was counted at least ten times. The chain has TRBV7-2 and TRBJ2-1, with 7 bases that match TRBD1. Per germline, CDR1 SGHTA and CDR2 FQGNSA. CDR3 length: 15 amino acids. V lost 7 bases and J lost 8; bases outside the gene matches: 14. The CDR3 region is CASTNPDRPHDEQFF. CDR3 coding DNA: TGTGCCAGCACCAACCCGGACAGGCCCCATGATGAGCAGTTCTTC.

This clonotype has more than one count but fewer than ten. The chain recombines TRBV6-6 with TRBJ2-3; 13 bases agree with TRBD2. Germline-derived CDR1 and CDR2 are MNHNY and SVGAGI (reference sequence). The CDR3 is 17 residues long. The junction had 9 bases not matched to a gene; V was cut back by 6 bases and J by 3 bases. Written as DNA, the CDR3 is TGTGCCAGCAGGTTGGGGACTAGCGGGATGGGGACAGATACGCAGTATTTT. Amino acids: CASRLGTSGMGTDTQYF.

The table lists this clonotype with many counts. The genes are TRBV7-2 and TRBJ1-5; D is possibly TRBD1 (6 bases). Germline CDR1 reads SGHTA; CDR2 reads FQGNSA. Trimming cost V 3 bases and J 3 bases, with 12 bases left between them. The CDR3 has 15 residues. The CDR3 DNA sequence: TGTGCCAGCAGCTTGAACAGGGATCACAATCAGCCCCAGCATTTT. Protein sequence: CASSLNRDHNQPQHF.

This clonotype was seen just once. The rearrangement links TRBV7-6 to TRBJ2-7; unclear D gene. The CDR3 runs to 13 residues. Germline V lookup: CDR1 SGHVS, CDR2 FNYEAQ. V lost 5 bases and J 7 bases, leaving 15 bases between the germline ends. CDR3 coding DNA: TGTGCCAGCAGCGTAACGCTCATTGAGGAGCAGTACTTC. Its translation: CASSVTLIEEQYF.

This clonotype is medium-sized by share. The junction shows a germline mismatch at one end, possibly a read error. The V call is TRBV5-3, the J call TRBJ2-1, with D tentatively TRBD2 (7 bases). TRBV5-3 has ORF status, its function being uncertain. The CDR3 runs 12 residues. CDR3 region: CASSFGGDKVFF. The CDR3 region has the DNA TGTGCCAGCAGCTTTGGGGGGGACAAGGTGTTCTTC.

Worth noting for this clonotype: Relative to the germline gene, one junction end is altered; a read error may explain this. This chain joins TRBV7-3 and TRBJ2-2, with D possibly matching TRBD2 (6 bases). This CDR3 contains 15 residues. The germline V gene encodes CDR1 SGHTA and CDR2 FQGTGA. In DNA, the CDR3 is TGTGCCGGCAGCACGCCTAGCGAGGGGACCGGGGAGCTGTTTTTT. This gives the protein CAGSTPSEGTGELFF. The full variable domain, its missing parts supplied by reference TRBV7-3 and TRBJ2-2, is GAGVSQTPSNKVTEKGKYVELRCDPISGHTALYWYRQSLGQGPEFLIYFQGTGAADDSGLPNDRFFAVRPEGSVSTLKIQRTERGDSAVYLCAGSTPSEGTGELFFGEGSRLTVL.

The chain combines TRBV6-5 with TRBJ2-1, with D tentatively TRBD2 (6 bases). Germline V gene lookup returns CDR1 MNHEY and CDR2 SVGAGI. This CDR3 spans 14 amino acids. The CDR3: CSINRRAINNEQFF. The CDR3, as DNA: TGTTCCATCAACAGGAGGGCCATTAACAATGAGCAGTTCTTC.

This clonotype rates as medium-sized (0.01 to 0.1%). V and J are TRBV19 and TRBJ2-3; D unclear. In germline, CDR1 is LNHDA, CDR2 SQIVND (reference sequence). The CDR3 is 14 amino acids. V lost 1 base to trimming and J lost 0 bases, with 5 bases between them. The CDR3 DNA reads as TGTGCCAGTAGTATAGTATACAGCACAGATACGCAGTATTTT. It specifies CASSIVYSTDTQYF.

The CDR3 bases are TGTGCCAGCAGCTTATGGTCGGATGATAGCACAGATACGCAGTATTTT. The encoded protein is CASSLWSDDSTDTQYF. The chain has TRBV7-9 and TRBJ2-3, with D unresolved. Trimming pared 2 bases from V and 0 bases from J, leaving 12 bases between. CDR3 length: 16 amino acids. Germline V gene lookup returns CDR1 SEHNR and CDR2 FQNEAQ (reference sequence).

This clonotype is a singleton in its sample. The chain combines TRBV7-6 with TRBJ2-5; perhaps D is TRBD1 or TRBD2 (5 bases each). Trimming cost V 3 bases and J 7 bases, with 15 bases left between them. The CDR3 is 14 residues long. The germline V gene encodes CDR1 SGHVS and CDR2 FNYEAQ. The CDR3 DNA follows: TGTGCCAGCAGCTTGGGAGACAGTCAGGGGACCCAGTACTTC. Protein: CASSLGDSQGTQYF.

The V gene is TRBV7-6, the J gene TRBJ2-3, with a possible D match to TRBD2 (5 bases). This CDR3 spans 16 amino acids. The V gene's germline CDR1 is SGHVS and CDR2 FNYEAQ. Trimming shortened V by 5 bases and J by 1 base, and 16 bases separated the two germline ends. The CDR3 sequence is CASSPRLASGTDTQYF. DNA for the CDR3: TGTGCCAGCAGCCCCCGCCTAGCCTCTGGCACAGATACGCAGTATTTT.

This clonotype occurred a few times. This chain connects TRBV7-6 to TRBJ2-5; no reliable D call. With 4 bases removed from V and 5 bases from J, the gap between germline ends came to 8 bases. The CDR3 is made up of 12 amino acids. The germline V gene encodes CDR1 SGHVS and CDR2 FNYEAQ. The CDR3 nucleotides read TGTGCCAGCAGCTCGAGACCGGAGACCCAGTACTTC. Encoded protein: CASSSRPETQYF.